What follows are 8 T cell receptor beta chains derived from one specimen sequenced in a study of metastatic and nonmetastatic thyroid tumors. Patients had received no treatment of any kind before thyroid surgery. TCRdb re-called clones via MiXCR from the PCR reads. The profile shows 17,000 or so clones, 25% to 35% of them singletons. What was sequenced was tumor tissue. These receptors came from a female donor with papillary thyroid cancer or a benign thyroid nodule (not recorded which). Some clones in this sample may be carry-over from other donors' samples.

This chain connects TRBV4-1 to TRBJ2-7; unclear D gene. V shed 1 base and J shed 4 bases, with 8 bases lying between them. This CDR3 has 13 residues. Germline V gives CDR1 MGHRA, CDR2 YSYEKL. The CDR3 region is CASSQGERYEQYF. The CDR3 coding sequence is TGCGCCAGCAGCCAAGGTGAGAGGTACGAGCAGTACTTC.

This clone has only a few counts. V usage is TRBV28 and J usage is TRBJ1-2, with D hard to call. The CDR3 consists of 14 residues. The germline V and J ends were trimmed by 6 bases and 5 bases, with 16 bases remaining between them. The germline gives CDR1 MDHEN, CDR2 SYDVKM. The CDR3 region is CASSLDGTAYGYTF. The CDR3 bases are TGTGCCAGCAGCCTCGACGGAACCGCTTATGGCTACACCTTC.

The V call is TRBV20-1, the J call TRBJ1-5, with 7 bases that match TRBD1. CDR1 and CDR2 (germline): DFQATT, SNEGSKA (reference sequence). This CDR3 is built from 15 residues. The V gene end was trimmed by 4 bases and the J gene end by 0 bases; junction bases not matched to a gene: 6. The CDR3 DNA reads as TGCAGTGCTAAAAGGACAGGCAATAGCAATCAGCCCCAGCATTTT. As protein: CSAKRTGNSNQPQHF.

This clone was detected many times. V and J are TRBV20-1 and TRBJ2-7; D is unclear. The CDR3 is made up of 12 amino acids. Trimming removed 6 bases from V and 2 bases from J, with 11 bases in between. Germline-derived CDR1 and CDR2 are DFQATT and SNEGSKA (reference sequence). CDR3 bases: TGCAGTGCGAGACGACCCCCCTACGAGCAGTACTTC. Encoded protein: CSARRPPYEQYF.

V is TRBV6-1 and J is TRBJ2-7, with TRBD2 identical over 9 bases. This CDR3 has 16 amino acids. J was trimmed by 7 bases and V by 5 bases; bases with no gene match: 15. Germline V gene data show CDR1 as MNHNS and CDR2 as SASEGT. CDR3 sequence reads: CASSPRLAVGSGEQYF. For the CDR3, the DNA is TGTGCCAGCAGTCCCCGACTAGCGGTAGGGTCGGGGGAGCAGTACTTC.

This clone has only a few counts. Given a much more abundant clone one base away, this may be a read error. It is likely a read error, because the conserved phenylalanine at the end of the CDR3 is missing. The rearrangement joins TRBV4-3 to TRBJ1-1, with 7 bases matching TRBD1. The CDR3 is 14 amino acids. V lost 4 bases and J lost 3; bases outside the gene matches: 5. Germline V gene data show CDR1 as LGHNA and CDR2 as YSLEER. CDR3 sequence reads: CASSRTGVDTEAFL. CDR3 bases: TGCGCCAGCAGCCGAACAGGGGTAGACACTGAAGCTTTCCTT.

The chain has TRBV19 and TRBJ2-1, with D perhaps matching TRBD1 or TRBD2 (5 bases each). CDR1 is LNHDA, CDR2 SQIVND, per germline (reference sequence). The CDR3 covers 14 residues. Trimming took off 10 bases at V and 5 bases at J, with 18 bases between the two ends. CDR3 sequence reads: CATFSGTEDNEQFF. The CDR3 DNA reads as TGTGCCACTTTTTCCGGGACGGAAGACAATGAGCAGTTCTTC.

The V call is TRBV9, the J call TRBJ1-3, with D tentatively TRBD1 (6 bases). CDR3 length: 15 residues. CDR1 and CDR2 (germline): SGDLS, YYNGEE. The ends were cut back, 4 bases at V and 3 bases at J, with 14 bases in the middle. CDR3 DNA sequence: TGTGCCAGCAGCACCGAGGGGGGAGATGGAAACACCATATATTTT. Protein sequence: CASSTEGGDGNTIYF. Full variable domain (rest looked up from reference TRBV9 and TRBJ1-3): DSGVTQTPKHLITATGQRVTLRCSPRSGDLSVYWYQQSLDQGLQFLIQYYNGEERAKGNILERFSAQQFPDLHSELNLSSLELGDSALYFCASSTEGGDGNTIYFGEGSWLTVV.